The 25 T cell receptor beta chains presented below share a single source sample, sequenced in a study of blood T cells in healthy people across ages. A second PCR of roughly 7 to 11 cycles used a sample-barcoded 5' primer and a J-beta primer mix. Via MiXCR, TCRdb re-called the 5' RACE reads, giving one row per CDR3 protein. The sample includes over 950,000 distinct CDR3 sequences, more than 30% of them seen just once. The sample taken for sequencing was blood. Source of these receptors: a man younger than 35 in good health.

This clonotype was seen a few times. The chain employs TRBV7-3 and TRBJ1-6; weak D call: TRBD1 (5 bases). Looked up from germline, CDR1 is SGHTA and CDR2 is FQGTGA. The CDR3 has 13 residues. V was trimmed by 3 bases and J by 10 bases, leaving 10 bases between them. The chain's CDR3 is CASSFNQGSPLHF. The CDR3 nucleotides read TGTGCCAGCAGCTTTAATCAGGGCTCACCCCTCCACTTT.

This clonotype has at least ten counts. The CDR3 loop reads CASSLGPLYEQYF. CDR3 nucleotide sequence: TGTGCCAGCAGTCTGGGACCTCTCTACGAGCAGTACTTC. The chain has TRBV12-3 or TRBV12-4 and TRBJ2-7, with D perhaps being TRBD1 or TRBD2 (5 bases each). V was pared by 5 bases and J by 3 bases, with 11 bases between. The CDR3 has 13 residues.

This clonotype was detected only a few times. The chain links TRBV29-1 to TRBJ2-7; 7 positions match TRBD2. The CDR3 extends over 15 amino acids. Germline V gives CDR1 SQVTM, CDR2 ANQGSEA. V was pared by 4 bases and J by 1 base, with 10 bases of the junction left unmatched. CDR3 sequence reads: CSVAREGRFSYEQYF. The CDR3 bases are TGCAGCGTTGCCAGGGAGGGCCGATTTTCCTACGAGCAGTACTTC.

V and J are TRBV6-2 or TRBV6-3 and TRBJ2-5, with D hard to call. This CDR3 is built from 13 residues. The germline V gene has CDR1 MNHEY and CDR2 SVGEGT. With 4 bases removed from V and 5 bases from J, the gap between germline ends came to 11 bases. CDR3 sequence reads: CASSSGSRETQYF. The CDR3 DNA reads as TGTGCCAGCAGTTCCGGCTCACGGGAGACCCAGTACTTC.

The genes are TRBV5-1 and TRBJ1-1; unclear D gene. CDR1 SGHRS and CDR2 YFSETQ come from the germline V gene. The CDR3 loop spans 14 amino acids. The V end was cut by 4 bases, the J end by 2 bases, with 12 bases between. The CDR3 nucleotides read TGCGCCAGCAGCGCCCTTGACCATAACACTGAAGCTTTCTTT. Its protein product is CASSALDHNTEAFF.

The rearrangement joins TRBV11-2 to TRBJ2-7; 8 nucleotides align to TRBD1. This CDR3 spans 15 amino acids. Germline values: CDR1 SGHAT, CDR2 FQNNGV. With 5 bases clipped from V and 2 bases from J, the junction kept 8 bases outside the gene matches. In DNA form, the CDR3 reads TGTGCCAGCAGCCCTTCCGACAGGGGACCCTACGAGCAGTACTTC. Amino acid sequence: CASSPSDRGPYEQYF.

This clonotype was observed a few times. This chain uses TRBV6-2 or TRBV6-3 with TRBJ1-2, with 12 nucleotides matching TRBD1. Germline V gene sequence: CDR1 MNHEY, CDR2 SVGEGT. Trimming cost V 6 bases and J 10 bases; bases outside gene matches: 9. The CDR3 totals 14 residues. The DNA of the CDR3 is TGTGCCAGCAGATCCCTTGGGACAGGGGGCGACTACACCTTC. Translating it yields CASRSLGTGGDYTF.

This clonotype was detected a few times. The genes are TRBV29-1 and TRBJ1-4; 9 bases fit TRBD1. This CDR3 region has 14 residues. With 6 bases clipped from V and 5 bases from J, the junction kept 7 bases outside the gene matches. Germline V CDR1 and CDR2: SQVTM, ANQGSEA. In DNA, the CDR3 is TGCAGCGTGGCGGACAGGGGAGGAAATGAAAAACTGTTTTTT. Its translation: CSVADRGGNEKLFF.

The rearrangement uses TRBV11-1 and TRBJ2-7; 9 bases fit TRBD2. Germline-derived CDR1 and CDR2 are SGHAT and FQDESV (reference sequence). CDR3 length equals 14 residues. Trimming cost V 4 bases and J 3 bases; bases outside gene matches: 4. The CDR3 nucleotides read TGTGCCAGCAGCTCTAGCGGGGTTTACTACGAGCAGTACTTC. It translates to CASSSSGVYYEQYF.

This clonotype was seen a handful of times. The CDR3 bases are TGCAGTGCTCGTGGACGGATGAACACTGAAGCTTTCTTT. Translating gives CSARGRMNTEAFF. The J gene is TRBJ1-1, the V gene TRBV20-1, with no clear D. CDR3 length: 13 residues. Germline V CDR1 and CDR2: DFQATT, SNEGSKA (reference sequence). The V end lost 5 bases, the J end lost 0 bases, and 10 bases lay between the germline ends.

This chain joins TRBV4-2 and TRBJ1-1; no definite D call. V shed 1 base and J shed 7 bases, with 10 bases lying between them. CDR3 length: 13 residues. The V gene's germline CDR1 is LGHNA and CDR2 YNFKEQ. CDR3 residues: CASSQVGEHEAFF. DNA of the CDR3: TGTGCCAGCAGCCAAGTCGGGGAGCATGAAGCTTTCTTT.

Details on this clonotype: Given a far larger clone just one base away, this is likely a sequencing read error. J is TRBJ2-1 and V is TRBV7-2; TRBD1 aligns across 7 bases. There are 14 residues in the CDR3. Germline-derived CDR1 and CDR2 are SGHTA and FQGNSA. This CDR3 is CVSSRDSSYNEQFF. The CDR3 nucleotides read TGTGTCAGCAGCCGGGACAGCTCCTACAATGAGCAGTTCTTC.

V and J are TRBV9 and TRBJ2-1; D unclear. Near its end, the DNA agrees better with TRBJ2-7, so the J call may be wrong. The CDR3 spans 13 residues. Looked up from germline, CDR1 is SGDLS and CDR2 is YYNGEE. In nucleotides, the CDR3 is TGTGCCAGCAGCGTTGACCGGTACAATGAGCAGTACTTC. Translation: CASSVDRYNEQYF.

J is TRBJ2-4 and V is TRBV30; 9 bases fit TRBD1. Per germline, CDR1 GTSNPN and CDR2 SVGIG (reference sequence). Trimming at V came to 0 bases and at J to 13 bases, leaving 13 bases not matched to a gene. This CDR3 has 15 residues. CDR3: CAWSVRRTGDLEQYF. The CDR3 region has the DNA TGTGCCTGGAGTGTCCGAAGGACAGGGGATTTAGAGCAGTACTTC.

The rearrangement links TRBV7-3 to TRBJ2-1; either TRBD1 or TRBD2 may fit D (6 bases each). CDR3 length: 17 amino acids. CDR1 is SGHTA, CDR2 FQGTGA, per germline. V was clipped by 2 bases and J by 2 bases, with 16 bases between them. The CDR3, as DNA: TGTGCCAGCAGCTTAGGGGGACTGGACAGCGCCTACAATGAGCAGTTCTTC. It specifies CASSLGGLDSAYNEQFF.

On this clonotype itself: This may be a read error: a much more frequent sequence differs by one nucleotide. This chain connects TRBV11-1 to TRBJ2-5; D might be TRBD1 or TRBD2, each matching 5 bases. TRBJ2-7 matches the DNA end more closely, so the J call is doubtful. There are 12 residues in the CDR3. CDR1 and CDR2 (germline): SGHAT, FQDESV (reference sequence). Here the CDR3 reads CAGSPWGYEQYF. In DNA form, the CDR3 reads TGTGCCGGCAGCCCCTGGGGGTACGAGCAGTACTTC.

This clonotype was observed a few times. The chain couples TRBV12-3 or TRBV12-4 to TRBJ1-2, with 9 bases that match TRBD1. CDR3 size: 15 residues. The V and J ends lost 5 bases and 0 bases, in that order; junction bases with no gene match: 4. The CDR3 DNA is TGTGCCAGCAGTAGACAGGGGGTCGCTAACTATGGCTACACCTTC. It encodes CASSRQGVANYGYTF.

Many counts were recorded for this clonotype. The chain carries TRBV12-3 or TRBV12-4 and TRBJ2-3, with 7 bases matching TRBD1. The CDR3 is 15 residues long. V trimming: 6 bases; J trimming: 3 bases; junction bases outside the gene matches: 9. CDR3 sequence reads: CASSLTGVQTDTQYF. The CDR3, as DNA: TGTGCCAGCAGCCTAACAGGGGTACAGACAGATACGCAGTATTTT.

The genes are TRBV6-5 and TRBJ2-5, with TRBD2 identical over 9 bases. The J call is uncertain, as TRBJ2-1 better fits the DNA end. Germline-derived CDR1 and CDR2 are MNHEY and SVGAGI. The CDR3 runs 15 residues. DNA for the CDR3: TGTGCCAACAGGCTTAGCGGGGGACTCCAAGAGACCCAGTTCTTC. Protein: CANRLSGGLQETQFF.

The rearrangement joins TRBV27 to TRBJ1-1; D is uncertain. CDR3 length equals 13 residues. CDR1 is MNHEY, CDR2 SMNVEV, per germline (reference sequence). The germline V and J ends were trimmed by 6 bases and 4 bases, with 12 bases remaining between them. The CDR3 DNA reads TGTGCCAGCAGACCCGACCCAGGCACTGAAGCTTTCTTT. It specifies CASRPDPGTEAFF.

This chain joins TRBV6-5 and TRBJ2-4; D is possibly TRBD2 (5 bases). The end of the DNA aligns better with TRBJ2-7, so the J call may be wrong. The CDR3 loop spans 16 amino acids. Germline lookup yields CDR1 MNHEY and CDR2 SVGAGI. The CDR3 DNA reads TGTGCCAGCAGTTACTACCGAAGTGGAGGTTTGAACGAGCAGTACTTC. Translation gives CASSYYRSGGLNEQYF.

The rearrangement uses TRBV3-1 and TRBJ1-4, with 7 bases that match TRBD1. CDR1 and CDR2 from the germline V gene are LGHDT and YNNKEL (reference sequence). V lost 2 bases to trimming and J lost 2 bases; unmatched junction nucleotides: 8. The CDR3 runs to 17 residues. The DNA for the CDR3 is TGTGCCAGCAGCCAATCACAGGGGCGAGTGACTAATGAAAAACTGTTTTTT. It is translated as CASSQSQGRVTNEKLFF.

This clonotype has ten or more counts. The CDR3 DNA sequence: TGTGCCAGCAGCCTAGATCAGCCCCAGCATTTT. Amino acids: CASSLDQPQHF. The rearrangement joins TRBV12-3 or TRBV12-4 to TRBJ1-5, with unresolved D. The CDR3 spans 11 residues. V shed 6 bases and J shed 5 bases, with 5 bases lying between them.

The chain couples TRBV9 to TRBJ2-1; 9 nucleotides match TRBD1. This CDR3 region has 16 residues. J gave up 8 bases and V 3 bases, and 12 bases lay outside the gene matches. Germline CDR1 reads SGDLS; CDR2 reads YYNGEE. The DNA of the CDR3 is TGTGCCAGCAGCGCCCCGGGACAGGGATTTGGGGATGAGCAGTTCTTC. Translated: CASSAPGQGFGDEQFF.

In its sample, this clonotype was seen a few times. This chain uses TRBV4-3 with TRBJ2-7; 8 bases are shared with TRBD1. Germline V gives CDR1 LGHNA, CDR2 YSLEER. The length of the CDR3 is 14 residues. V trimming: 1 base; J trimming: 4 bases; junction bases outside the gene matches: 3. The CDR3 loop reads CASSQVYRGYEQYF. In DNA, the CDR3 is TGCGCCAGCAGCCAAGTCTACAGGGGGTACGAGCAGTACTTC.